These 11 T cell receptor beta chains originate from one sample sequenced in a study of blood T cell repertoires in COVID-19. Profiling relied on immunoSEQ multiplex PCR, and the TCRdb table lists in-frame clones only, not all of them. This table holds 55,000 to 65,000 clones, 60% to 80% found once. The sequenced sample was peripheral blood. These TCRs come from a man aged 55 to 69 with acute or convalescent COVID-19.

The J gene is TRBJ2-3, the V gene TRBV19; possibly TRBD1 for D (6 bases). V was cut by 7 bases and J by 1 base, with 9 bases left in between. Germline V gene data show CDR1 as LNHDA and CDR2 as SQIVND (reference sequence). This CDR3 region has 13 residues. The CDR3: CASTDRRTDTQYF. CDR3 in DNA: TGTGCCAGTACCGACAGGCGCACAGATACGCAGTATTTT.

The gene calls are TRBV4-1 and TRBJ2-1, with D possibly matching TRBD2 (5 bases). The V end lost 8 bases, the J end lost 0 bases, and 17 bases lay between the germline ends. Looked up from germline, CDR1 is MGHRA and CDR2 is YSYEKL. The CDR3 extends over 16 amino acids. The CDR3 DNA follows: TGCGCCAGCGCAAAAGTGGGGAGTGGCTCCTACAATGAGCAGTTCTTC. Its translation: CASAKVGSGSYNEQFF.

This chain's CDR3 is CASSSTGSGEQYF. CDR3 in DNA: TGTGCCAGCAGCTCCACAGGGAGCGGCGAGCAGTACTTC. The rearrangement uses TRBV7-3 and TRBJ2-7; D is perhaps TRBD1 (6 bases). Trimming took off 4 bases at V and 6 bases at J, with 13 bases between the two ends. CDR1 is SGHTA and CDR2 is FQGTGA in the germline V gene. The CDR3 covers 13 residues.

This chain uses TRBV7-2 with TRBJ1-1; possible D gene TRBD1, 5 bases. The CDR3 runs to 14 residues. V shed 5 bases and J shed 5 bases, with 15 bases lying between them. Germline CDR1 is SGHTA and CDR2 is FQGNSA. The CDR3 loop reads CASSTHNQGTEAFF. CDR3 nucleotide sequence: TGTGCCAGCAGCACTCATAATCAGGGAACTGAAGCTTTCTTT.

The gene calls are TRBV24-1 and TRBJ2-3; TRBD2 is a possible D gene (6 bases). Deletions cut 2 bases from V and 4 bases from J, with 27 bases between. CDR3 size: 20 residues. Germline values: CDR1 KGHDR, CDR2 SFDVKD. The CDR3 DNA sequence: TGTGCCACCAGTGATTCGGGGGAACTTACGGGCGGATCTAACCCAGATACGCAGTATTTT. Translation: CATSDSGELTGGSNPDTQYF.

CDR3 DNA sequence: TGCAGCGCTGAGTCCAGTCACACTGAAGCTTTCTTT. It translates to CSAESSHTEAFF. The chain uses TRBV29-1 and TRBJ1-1; D is unresolved. This CDR3 has 12 amino acids. Germline assignment: CDR1 SQVTM and CDR2 ANQGSEA. V dropped 7 bases and J dropped 3 bases, with 12 bases sitting between them.

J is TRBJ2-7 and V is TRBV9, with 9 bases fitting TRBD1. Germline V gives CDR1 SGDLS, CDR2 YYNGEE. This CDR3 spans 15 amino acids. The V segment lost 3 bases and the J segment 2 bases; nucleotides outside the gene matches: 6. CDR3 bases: TGTGCCAGCAGCGCGGGACAGGGAGGGCCCTACGAGCAGTACTTC. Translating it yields CASSAGQGGPYEQYF.

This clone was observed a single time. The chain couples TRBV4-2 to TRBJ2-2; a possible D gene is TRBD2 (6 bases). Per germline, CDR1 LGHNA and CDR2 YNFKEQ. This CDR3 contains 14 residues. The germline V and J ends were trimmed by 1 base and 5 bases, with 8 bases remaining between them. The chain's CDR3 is CASSQGGGTGELFF. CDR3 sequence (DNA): TGTGCCAGCAGCCAAGGTGGGGGGACCGGGGAGCTGTTTTTT.

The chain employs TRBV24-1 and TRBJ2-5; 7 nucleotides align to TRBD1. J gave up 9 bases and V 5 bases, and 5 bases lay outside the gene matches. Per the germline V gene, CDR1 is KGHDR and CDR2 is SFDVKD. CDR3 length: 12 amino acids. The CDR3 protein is CATSGQGKAQYF. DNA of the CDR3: TGTGCCACCAGTGGACAGGGAAAAGCCCAGTACTTC.

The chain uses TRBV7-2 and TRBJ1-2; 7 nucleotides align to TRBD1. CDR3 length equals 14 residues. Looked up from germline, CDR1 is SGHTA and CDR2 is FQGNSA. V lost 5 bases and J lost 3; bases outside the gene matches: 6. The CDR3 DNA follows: TGTGCCAGCAGCCTCGGGACAGATTACTATGGCTACACCTTC. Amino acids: CASSLGTDYYGYTF.

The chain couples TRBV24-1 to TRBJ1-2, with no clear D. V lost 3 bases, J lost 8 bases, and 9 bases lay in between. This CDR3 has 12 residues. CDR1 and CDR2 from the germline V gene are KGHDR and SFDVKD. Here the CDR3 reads CATSDPGNGYTF. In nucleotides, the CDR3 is TGTGCCACCAGTGATCCCGGGAACGGCTACACCTTC.